One sample yielded the 31 T cell receptor beta chains listed below, sequenced in a study of blood T cells in healthy people across ages. Sample-barcoded 5' priming and a J-beta primer mix drove a second PCR of about 6 to 12 cycles. A single record per CDR3 protein comes from TCRdb applying MiXCR to the 5' RACE reads. The table includes roughly 860,000 distinct CDR3 sequences, 62% detected once. Material for sequencing was blood. These receptor sequences come from a man aged 25 to 40 in good health.

CDR3 sequence (DNA): TGCGCCAGCAGCCAGTCCCGGGACAGTGCCCGGAATACGCAGTATTTT. Translated: CASSQSRDSARNTQYF. The chain couples TRBV4-3 to TRBJ2-3, with 7 bases that match TRBD1. In germline, CDR1 is LGHNA, CDR2 YSLEER. This CDR3 contains 16 residues. The junction had 13 bases not matched to a gene; V was cut back by 3 bases and J by 7 bases.

This clonotype showed up just once. The chain carries TRBV29-1 and TRBJ2-7, with 8 bases lining up with TRBD2. V gave up 1 base and J gave up 3 bases; unmatched junction bases: 2. The CDR3 covers 13 residues. CDR1 and CDR2 from the germline V gene are SQVTM and ANQGSEA. The CDR3 DNA reads TGCAGCGTTGAAGGAGGGACTAGCTACGAGCAGTACTTC. As protein: CSVEGGTSYEQYF.

The chain uses TRBV6-5 and TRBJ2-1, with D tentatively TRBD2 (6 bases). Trimming pared 2 bases from V and 3 bases from J, leaving 20 bases between. This CDR3 spans 18 amino acids. Germline lookup yields CDR1 MNHEY and CDR2 SVGAGI. The DNA of the CDR3 is TGTGCCAGCAGTTACCCACGGTCTGGCGGGGAGAGCTACAATGAGCAGTTCTTC. Encoded protein: CASSYPRSGGESYNEQFF.

This clonotype has only a few counts. This chain uses TRBV10-3 with TRBJ2-3; 8 positions match TRBD1. V lost 4 bases and J lost 4; bases outside the gene matches: 13. The CDR3 is 17 residues long. The V gene's germline CDR1 is ENHRY and CDR2 SYGVKD. The CDR3 spells CAISASTGGINADTQYF. The CDR3 coding sequence is TGTGCCATCAGTGCGTCTACAGGGGGTATTAACGCAGATACGCAGTATTTT.

The V gene is TRBV6-5, the J gene TRBJ2-7; D remains unclear. The germline V gene encodes CDR1 MNHEY and CDR2 SVGAGI. There are 13 residues in the CDR3. V was cut by 4 bases and J by 3 bases, with 10 bases left in between. CDR3 nucleotides: TGTGCCAGCAGTTGCATTTTGGGCTACGAGCAGTACTTC. Amino acids: CASSCILGYEQYF.

The chain's CDR3 is CASSPAVGGGNEKLFF. The CDR3 DNA follows: TGTGCCAGCAGTCCTGCGGTGGGCGGGGGTAATGAAAAACTGTTTTTT. The rearrangement links TRBV12-3 or TRBV12-4 to TRBJ1-4; possible D gene TRBD1, 5 bases. V was cut by 5 bases and J by 4 bases, with 17 bases left in between. The CDR3 has 16 residues.

This clonotype was seen only a few times. The chain recombines TRBV27 with TRBJ2-5, with a tentative D call TRBD1 (5 bases). Trimming removed 5 bases at V and 4 bases at J, with 17 bases between. CDR3 size: 15 residues. Germline V gene lookup returns CDR1 MNHEY and CDR2 SMNVEV (reference sequence). The CDR3 spells CASSPIGVPGETQYF. The DNA of the CDR3 is TGTGCCAGCAGTCCTATAGGGGTCCCCGGAGAGACCCAGTACTTC.

Regarding this clonotype: Mismatch with germline at one junction end may stem from a read error. The V gene is TRBV10-3, the J gene TRBJ2-3; D is unclear. Germline V gene lookup returns CDR1 ENHRY and CDR2 SYGVKD. The CDR3 totals 14 residues. The CDR3 protein is CAISDLLSTDTQYF. CDR3 nucleotide sequence: TGCGCCATCAGTGACTTGCTGAGCACAGATACGCAGTATTTT.

In its sample, this clonotype was seen a few times. The V gene is TRBV7-9, the J gene TRBJ2-5; D is unclear. Trimming stripped 5 bases from V and 5 bases from J, with 15 bases between. This CDR3 spans 14 amino acids. CDR1 SEHNR and CDR2 FQNEAQ come from the germline V gene (reference sequence). The CDR3 sequence is CASSMSPTPETQYF. The CDR3 region has the DNA TGTGCCAGCAGCATGAGCCCGACTCCGGAGACCCAGTACTTC.

This clonotype was seen only a few times. The rearrangement links TRBV7-9 to TRBJ2-7, with 9 nucleotides matching TRBD2. Trimming at V came to 3 bases and at J to 2 bases, leaving 5 bases not matched to a gene. Germline CDR1 SEHNR, CDR2 FQNEAQ (reference sequence). This CDR3 is 15 amino acids long. CDR3 in amino acids: CASSFTTSGTYEQYF. In DNA form, the CDR3 reads TGTGCCAGCAGCTTTACGACTAGCGGCACCTACGAGCAGTACTTC. Full variable domain (remainder filled in from reference TRBV7-9 and TRBJ2-7): DTGVSQNPRHKITKRGQNVTFRCDPISEHNRLYWYRQTLGQGPEFLTYFQNEAQLEKSRLLSDRFSAERPKGSFSTLEIQRTEQGDSAMYLCASSFTTSGTYEQYFGPGTRLTVT.

The gene calls are TRBV3-1 and TRBJ1-1; D is unresolved. The germline CDR1 and CDR2 sequences are LGHDT and YNNKEL (reference sequence). V shed 1 base and J shed 5 bases, with 8 bases lying between them. The CDR3 has 13 residues. The CDR3 protein is CASSQVQNTEAFF. DNA of the CDR3: TGTGCCAGCAGCCAAGTCCAAAATACTGAAGCTTTCTTT.

The V and J genes are TRBV28 and TRBJ2-7; D may be TRBD2 (6 bases). Germline V gene data show CDR1 as MDHEN and CDR2 as SYDVKM. The length of the CDR3 is 14 residues. V was pared by 7 bases and J by 0 bases, with 13 bases between. The chain's CDR3 is CASIRGGNSYEQYF. CDR3 coding DNA: TGTGCCAGCATCCGTGGGGGGAACTCCTACGAGCAGTACTTC.

This clonotype was counted between two and nine times. The V and J genes are TRBV6-2 or TRBV6-3 and TRBJ2-4; D not resolved. This CDR3 has 16 amino acids. Trimming removed 0 bases at V and 0 bases at J, with 9 bases between. CDR1 MNHEY and CDR2 SVGEGT come from the germline V gene. DNA for the CDR3: TGTGCCAGCAGTTACTCACCCAGTACAGCCAAAAACATTCAGTACTTC. It encodes CASSYSPSTAKNIQYF.

V usage is TRBV2 and J usage is TRBJ2-1, with 11 bases fitting TRBD1. The CDR3 runs 15 residues. The V segment lost 6 bases and the J segment 7 bases; nucleotides outside the gene matches: 8. Germline V gene lookup returns CDR1 SNHLY and CDR2 FYNNEI. CDR3 sequence: CASRERGTGGNEQFF. As DNA, the CDR3 is TGTGCCAGCAGAGAGCGAGGGACAGGGGGAAATGAGCAGTTCTTC.

This clonotype was picked up many times. The V call is TRBV6-6, the J call TRBJ2-1; 7 bases line up with TRBD2. The CDR3 has 14 residues. The V segment lost 2 bases and the J segment 3 bases; nucleotides outside the gene matches: 1. CDR1 is MNHNY, CDR2 SVGAGI, per germline (reference sequence). The CDR3 DNA follows: TGTGCCAGCAGTTACCGGGGGGACTACAATGAGCAGTTCTTC. As protein: CASSYRGDYNEQFF.

The chain couples TRBV29-1 to TRBJ1-1; D gene uncertain. The germline gives CDR1 SQVTM, CDR2 ANQGSEA. With 6 bases removed from V and 6 bases from J, the gap between germline ends came to 17 bases. The CDR3 loop spans 13 amino acids. In nucleotides, the CDR3 is TGCAGCGTCGTCACGTACCCCGTCCCTGAAGCTTTCTTT. Its translation: CSVVTYPVPEAFF.

This clonotype was seen a handful of times. The rearrangement joins TRBV28 to TRBJ2-7, with D possibly being TRBD2 (7 bases). Trimming cost V 7 bases and J 10 bases, with 17 bases left between them. The CDR3 is 12 residues long. Germline CDR1 and CDR2: MDHEN and SYDVKM. Here the CDR3 reads CASTYWGGAQYF. In DNA form, the CDR3 reads TGTGCCAGCACCTATTGGGGGGGCGCCCAGTACTTC.

This clonotype was counted between two and nine times. The rearrangement joins TRBV28 to TRBJ2-3, with 10 bases fitting TRBD1. The V and J ends lost 5 bases and 1 base, in that order; junction bases with no gene match: 15. The CDR3 sequence is 19 residues long. Germline loops: CDR1 MDHEN, CDR2 SYDVKM. The CDR3 DNA sequence: TGTGCCAGCAGTCGGGACAGGGGATGGAGGGTAGTTGGCACAGATACGCAGTATTTT. It yields the protein CASSRDRGWRVVGTDTQYF. The full variable domain, with the rest looked up from reference TRBV28 and TRBJ2-3, is DVKVTQSSRYLVKRTGEKVFLECVQDMDHENMFWYRQDPGLGLRLIYFSYDVKMKEKGDIPEGYSVSREKKERFSLILESASTNQTSMYLCASSRDRGWRVVGTDTQYFGPGTRLTVL.

CDR3 in amino acids: CATRGVNTEAFF. The DNA of the CDR3 is TGTGCCACCAGGGGGGTGAACACTGAAGCTTTCTTT. This chain joins TRBV10-3 and TRBJ1-1; 7 nucleotides agree with TRBD1. The CDR3 is 12 amino acids. Germline assignment: CDR1 ENHRY and CDR2 SYGVKD. J lost 0 bases, V lost 10 bases, and 2 bases had no gene match.

This clonotype was observed once. J is TRBJ2-1 and V is TRBV6-5; D is perhaps TRBD1 or TRBD2 (6 bases each). V lost 5 bases and J lost 6, with 14 bases in between. This CDR3 is 14 amino acids long. Germline V gene data show CDR1 as MNHEY and CDR2 as SVGAGI. In nucleotides, the CDR3 is TGTGCCAGCAGTCACCCCGGGGGCTCCAATGAGCAGTTCTTC. This codes for CASSHPGGSNEQFF.

The chain couples TRBV25-1 to TRBJ2-7, with D unresolved. The germline V gene encodes CDR1 MGHDK and CDR2 SYGVNS. The CDR3 totals 12 residues. Trimming took off 1 base at V and 4 bases at J, with 5 bases between the two ends. DNA of the CDR3: TGTGCCAGCAGTGAATTGGGGTACGAGCAGTACTTC. Amino acid sequence: CASSELGYEQYF.

This clonotype was observed a few times. J is TRBJ1-4 and V is TRBV6-1; possible D gene TRBD1, 5 bases. CDR3 length equals 15 residues. V shed 2 bases and J shed 3 bases, with 10 bases lying between them. Germline CDR1 reads MNHNS; CDR2 reads SASEGT. The CDR3 loop reads CASSEIQAPNEKLFF. The CDR3 DNA reads as TGTGCCAGCAGTGAAATACAGGCACCTAATGAAAAACTGTTTTTT.

Many counts were recorded for this clonotype. V and J are TRBV4-3 and TRBJ1-2; D not resolved. V lost 4 bases and J 0 bases, leaving 12 bases between the germline ends. The CDR3 covers 15 residues. CDR1 and CDR2 from the germline V gene are LGHNA and YSLEER. In DNA form, the CDR3 reads TGCGCCAGCAGCCGGGAGGCCAAAGCTAACTATGGCTACACCTTC. This gives the protein CASSREAKANYGYTF.

The chain couples TRBV27 to TRBJ2-7; 10 bases line up with TRBD1. Trimming cost V 9 bases and J 7 bases; bases outside gene matches: 9. Germline V gene sequence: CDR1 MNHEY, CDR2 SMNVEV (reference sequence). The CDR3 contains 13 residues. The CDR3 DNA follows: TGTGCCAGTTGGACAGGGGGTTTTAATGAGCAGTACTTC. It specifies CASWTGGFNEQYF.

The chain recombines TRBV5-1 with TRBJ1-2; D is unresolved. V lost 2 bases and J 7 bases, leaving 9 bases between the germline ends. CDR1 is SGHRS, CDR2 YFSETQ, per germline. The CDR3 has 12 residues. CDR3 nucleotide sequence: TGCGCCAGCAGCTTTGATGGCGGTGGCTACACCTTC. Protein sequence: CASSFDGGGYTF.

This chain links TRBV4-1 with TRBJ1-2, with D possibly matching TRBD1 (6 bases). The ends were cut back, 1 base at V and 2 bases at J, with 14 bases in the middle. This CDR3 comprises 16 residues. Germline V gene sequence: CDR1 MGHRA, CDR2 YSYEKL. In DNA, the CDR3 is TGCGCCAGCAGCCAAGTGGGAAAGGGGACAAACTATGGCTACACCTTC. Translated: CASSQVGKGTNYGYTF.

The table lists this clonotype with a few counts. The rearrangement joins TRBV20-1 to TRBJ2-1; D gene uncertain. With 2 bases removed from V and 5 bases from J, the gap between germline ends came to 10 bases. The CDR3 runs to 13 residues. CDR1 is DFQATT, CDR2 SNEGSKA, per germline (reference sequence). The CDR3 bases are TGCAGTGCTAGAAGGGTGGATAACAATGAGCAGTTCTTC. Its translation is CSARRVDNNEQFF.

Notes on this clonotype: An end of the junction does not agree with germline; a read error may underlie this. CDR3 protein: CASRTDGGGEKPFF. The CDR3 bases are TGTGCCAGCCGGACGGACGGGGGAGGTGAAAAACCGTTTTTT. The V and J genes are TRBV11-2 and TRBJ1-4, with D maybe TRBD1 (5 bases). The CDR3 covers 14 residues. CDR1 is SGHAT, CDR2 FQNNGV, per germline.

V is TRBV25-1 and J is TRBJ2-4; 8 bases map to TRBD1. The J call may be mistaken, given a closer DNA end match to TRBJ2-5. Germline assignment: CDR1 MGHDK and CDR2 SYGVNS. CDR3 size: 16 residues. The CDR3 loop is CASSEWGLTGGETQYF. As DNA, the CDR3 is TGTGCCAGCAGTGAATGGGGGCTCACAGGGGGAGAGACCCAGTACTTC.

The chain is built from TRBV29-1 and TRBJ1-4; D unclear. V dropped 6 bases and J dropped 4 bases, with 9 bases sitting between them. Germline V lookup: CDR1 SQVTM, CDR2 ANQGSEA. CDR3 length: 12 residues. The CDR3 reads CSVQGYNEKLFF. The CDR3 DNA sequence: TGCAGCGTCCAAGGATATAATGAAAAACTGTTTTTT.

J is TRBJ2-1 and V is TRBV29-1, with D possibly matching TRBD2 (5 bases). V lost 7 bases, J lost 7 bases, and 11 bases lay in between. The germline gives CDR1 SQVTM, CDR2 ANQGSEA. CDR3 length: 11 amino acids. The CDR3 protein is CSGPGWNEQFF. CDR3 nucleotide sequence: TGCAGCGGGCCGGGGTGGAATGAGCAGTTCTTC.